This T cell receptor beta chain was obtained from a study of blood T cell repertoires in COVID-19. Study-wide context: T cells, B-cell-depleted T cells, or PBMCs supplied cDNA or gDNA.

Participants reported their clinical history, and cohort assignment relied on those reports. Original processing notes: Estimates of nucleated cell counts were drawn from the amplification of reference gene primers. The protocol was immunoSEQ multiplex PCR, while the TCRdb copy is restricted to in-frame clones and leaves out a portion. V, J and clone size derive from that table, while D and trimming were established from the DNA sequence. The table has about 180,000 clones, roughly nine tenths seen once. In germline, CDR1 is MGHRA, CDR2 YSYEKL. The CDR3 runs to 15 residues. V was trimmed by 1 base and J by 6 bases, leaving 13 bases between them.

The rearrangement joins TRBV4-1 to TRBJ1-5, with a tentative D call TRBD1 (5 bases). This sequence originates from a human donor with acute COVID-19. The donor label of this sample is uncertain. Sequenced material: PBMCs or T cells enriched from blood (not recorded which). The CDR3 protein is CASSQGPWGGQPQHF. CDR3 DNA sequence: TGCGCCAGCAGCCAAGGTCCGTGGGGCGGTCAGCCCCAGCATTTT.